The next 22 T cell receptor beta chains were all read from a single sample in a study of vaccination effects on CD4 cells after COVID-19. Ahead of sequencing, the ViraFEST assay grew antigen-specific CD4+ T cells using viral peptide pools. Cultured cells yielded isolated CD4+ T cells after nine to ten days. Prior SARS-CoV-2 infection was absent in the vaccine recipients, as shown by negative nucleocapsid antibodies. Generated by immunoSEQ multiplex PCR, the TCRdb table keeps only in-frame clones and is missing some. Seen here are under 45,000 clones, roughly two thirds observed once, and the top ten hold roughly 24%. These TCRs' antigens remain unknown. This sample comprised CD4+ T cells from PBMCs cultured with HCoV-OC43 spike peptides, obtained before COVID-19 vaccination. Subset in this sample: HCoV-OC43 spike overlapping peptide pool stimulation. Every receptor here comes from a human donor who received a COVID-19 vaccine.

The V gene is TRBV18, the J gene TRBJ2-3; the D gene is possibly TRBD1 (6 bases). This CDR3 contains 13 residues. V lost 3 bases, J lost 5 bases, and 9 bases lay in between. The germline V gene has CDR1 KGHSH and CDR2 LQKENI. For the CDR3, the DNA is TGTGCCAGCTCACCGAACAGGGAAGATACGCAGTATTTT. Its translation: CASSPNREDTQYF.

This clone was counted between two and nine times. This chain's CDR3 is CAWSVKENTEAFF. CDR3 sequence (DNA): TGTGCCTGGAGTGTGAAGGAGAACACTGAAGCTTTCTTT. This chain joins TRBV30 and TRBJ1-1; D unresolved. Per germline, CDR1 GTSNPN and CDR2 SVGIG (reference sequence). V was cut by 0 bases and J by 1 base, with 6 bases left in between. The CDR3 runs 13 residues.

V is TRBV9 and J is TRBJ2-7, with TRBD2 as a possible D gene (5 bases). Trimming took off 3 bases at V and 1 base at J, with 11 bases between the two ends. CDR1 SGDLS and CDR2 YYNGEE come from the germline V gene. The CDR3 is 14 residues long. This CDR3 is CASSGARDSYEQYF. CDR3 DNA sequence: TGTGCCAGCAGCGGAGCTCGGGATTCCTACGAGCAGTACTTC.

This chain uses TRBV10-2 with TRBJ1-5, with no clear D. Trimming took off 8 bases at V and 2 bases at J, with 22 bases between the two ends. CDR1 and CDR2 from the germline V gene are WSHSY and SAAADI. The CDR3 consists of 17 residues. The CDR3 reads CASGSNGWTGGNQPQHF. DNA of the CDR3: TGCGCCAGCGGGTCGAACGGCTGGACGGGAGGCAATCAGCCCCAGCATTTT.

CDR3 sequence reads: CAWSVWRTAYGTDTQYF. The CDR3 coding sequence is TGTGCCTGGAGTGTATGGAGGACAGCGTACGGCACAGATACGCAGTATTTT. V is TRBV30 and J is TRBJ2-3, with a tentative D call TRBD1 (6 bases). The CDR3 loop spans 17 amino acids. V gave up 0 bases and J gave up 1 base, with 17 bases separating them. Looked up from germline, CDR1 is GTSNPN and CDR2 is SVGIG (reference sequence).

V is TRBV28 and J is TRBJ2-7; TRBD1 matches 8 bases. The CDR3 contains 11 residues. The trim removed 8 bases at V and 6 bases at J, leaving 3 bases unmatched. Germline CDR1 is MDHEN and CDR2 is SYDVKM. The CDR3 nucleotides are TGTGCCAGCTTGACAGGGGTCGAGCAGTACTTC. Encoded protein: CASLTGVEQYF.

The V call is TRBV11-2, the J call TRBJ1-2; the D is unclear. CDR1 and CDR2 (germline): SGHAT, FQNNGV. The germline V and J ends were trimmed by 4 bases and 3 bases, with 21 bases remaining between them. This CDR3 is 17 amino acids long. CDR3 nucleotides: TGTGCCAGCAGCTCCACTTTCCCACGGGGTCGGGACTATGGCTACACCTTC. Translation gives CASSSTFPRGRDYGYTF.

This clone was found once. The J gene is TRBJ2-3, the V gene TRBV6-1; 10 nucleotides align to TRBD1. With 3 bases clipped from V and 3 bases from J, the junction kept 3 bases outside the gene matches. Germline assignment: CDR1 MNHNS and CDR2 SASEGT. The CDR3 totals 15 residues. DNA of the CDR3: TGTGCCAGCAGTGAGCAGGGACAGGGGACAGATACGCAGTATTTT. This sequence encodes CASSEQGQGTDTQYF.

The V call is TRBV3-1 (or the pseudogene TRBV3-2), the J call TRBJ2-2, with D possibly matching TRBD2 (5 bases). The CDR3 contains 17 residues. In germline, CDR1 is LGHDT, CDR2 YNNKEL (reference sequence). The germline V and J ends were trimmed by 4 bases and 2 bases, with 17 bases remaining between them. The CDR3 DNA follows: TGTGCCAGCAGCCCCGGTGGAAGCGGACCAAACACCGGGGAGCTGTTTTTT. It translates to CASSPGGSGPNTGELFF.

The chain has TRBV20-1 and TRBJ2-4, with TRBD1 matching over 8 bases. There are 11 residues in the CDR3. Germline V lookup: CDR1 DFQATT, CDR2 SNEGSKA (reference sequence). The V segment lost 6 bases and the J segment 9 bases; nucleotides outside the gene matches: 4. CDR3: CSAGQEGIQYF. The CDR3 DNA reads TGCAGTGCGGGACAGGAGGGCATTCAGTACTTC.

The V and J genes are TRBV14 and TRBJ2-7; the D call may be TRBD1 or TRBD2 (6 bases each). CDR1 is SGHDN, CDR2 FVKESK, per germline. CDR3 size: 17 residues. Trimming pared 0 bases from V and 0 bases from J, leaving 15 bases between. CDR3 loop: CASSQEEGTSHSYEQYF. The CDR3, as DNA: TGTGCCAGCAGCCAAGAGGAGGGGACATCCCACTCCTACGAGCAGTACTTC.

This chain joins TRBV7-2 and TRBJ1-2, with D perhaps matching TRBD1 (6 bases). The CDR3 contains 14 residues. Between the trimmed V and J ends, which lost 1 base and 8 bases, there was a span of 14 bases. Germline values: CDR1 SGHTA, CDR2 FQGNSA. The CDR3: CASSLETGPGGYTF. The DNA of the CDR3 is TGTGCCAGCAGCTTAGAGACAGGACCCGGGGGCTACACCTTC.

The V call is TRBV4-1, the J call TRBJ1-5; no definite D call. The V gene lost 2 bases and the J gene lost 3 bases, with 11 bases spanning the gap. The CDR3 has 15 amino acids. From germline, CDR1 is MGHRA and CDR2 YSYEKL. CDR3 sequence reads: CASSQRSTANQPQHF. The CDR3, as DNA: TGCGCCAGCAGCCAAAGATCCACGGCCAATCAGCCCCAGCATTTT.

The count of this clone is one. The genes are TRBV19 and TRBJ2-6; D is uncertain. Germline V gives CDR1 LNHDA, CDR2 SQIVND (reference sequence). V lost 10 bases and J lost 0, with 7 bases in between. The CDR3 covers 13 residues. CDR3 in DNA: TGTGCCACTCACAACTCTGGGGCCAACGTCCTGACTTTC. Translation gives CATHNSGANVLTF.

A few counts support this clone. The chain links TRBV7-9 to TRBJ1-2; no clear D gene. This CDR3 is 12 amino acids long. The germline V and J ends were trimmed by 5 bases and 6 bases, with 10 bases remaining between them. Germline CDR1 is SEHNR and CDR2 is FQNEAQ (reference sequence). The DNA of the CDR3 is TGTGCCAGCAGCCCCACCGGGGATGGCTACACCTTC. Translating gives CASSPTGDGYTF.

The chain uses TRBV3-1 (or the pseudogene TRBV3-2) and TRBJ2-4; D remains unclear. Germline-derived CDR1 and CDR2 are LGHDT and YNNKEL (reference sequence). V lost 4 bases to trimming and J lost 9 bases, with 10 bases between them. The CDR3 runs to 12 residues. The CDR3 here is CASSPAPSIQYF. CDR3 in DNA: TGTGCCAGCAGCCCCGCCCCCTCCATTCAGTACTTC.

The V gene is TRBV3-1 (or the pseudogene TRBV3-2), the J gene TRBJ2-5; possibly TRBD2 for D (6 bases). There are 17 residues in the CDR3. Germline V gene lookup returns CDR1 LGHDT and CDR2 YNNKEL (reference sequence). The ends were cut back, 5 bases at V and 5 bases at J, with 24 bases in the middle. The CDR3 DNA follows: TGTGCCAGCAGCTTTTCCGGGGGAGCACCCCCCAGGGAGACCCAGTACTTC. The encoded protein is CASSFSGGAPPRETQYF.

The chain uses TRBV6-2 or TRBV6-3 and TRBJ1-5; D gene ambiguous. The germline V gene has CDR1 MNHEY and CDR2 SVGEGT. This CDR3 region has 12 residues. V lost 2 bases and J 6 bases, leaving 5 bases between the germline ends. DNA of the CDR3: TGTGCCAGCAGTTACAGGCTTCAGCCCCAGCATTTT. Encoded protein: CASSYRLQPQHF.

A few counts support this clone. This chain links TRBV9 with TRBJ1-1; no clear D. The CDR3 consists of 15 residues. CDR1 SGDLS and CDR2 YYNGEE come from the germline V gene. V was pared by 0 bases and J by 2 bases, with 11 bases between. The CDR3 region is CASSVDPGANTEAFF. CDR3 DNA: TGTGCCAGCAGCGTAGATCCCGGCGCAAACACTGAAGCTTTCTTT.

The chain employs TRBV30 and TRBJ2-5, with D perhaps TRBD2 (7 bases). Germline V CDR1 and CDR2: GTSNPN, SVGIG (reference sequence). The CDR3 is 13 residues long. The V end lost 4 bases, the J end lost 5 bases, and 14 bases lay between the germline ends. The CDR3, as DNA: TGTGCCTGGACAGACGGGGGGCGGGAGACCCAGTACTTC. As protein: CAWTDGGRETQYF.

The chain combines TRBV4-3 with TRBJ1-5; 9 bases map to TRBD1. The CDR3 contains 17 residues. V trimming: 0 bases; J trimming: 5 bases; junction bases outside the gene matches: 8. From germline, CDR1 is LGHNA and CDR2 YSLEER. CDR3 sequence (DNA): TGCGCCAGCAGCCAAGATTGGCGGACAGGGGCATATCAGCCCCAGCATTTT. Translation: CASSQDWRTGAYQPQHF.

This rearrangement joins TRBV5-1 to TRBJ2-1; 8 positions agree with TRBD2. The CDR3 has 16 residues. Germline CDR1 and CDR2: SGHRS and YFSETQ. The V and J ends lost 4 bases and 0 bases, in that order; junction bases with no gene match: 6. The chain's CDR3 is CASSRSRGGSYNEQFF. DNA of the CDR3: TGCGCCAGCAGCCGGTCACGGGGGGGCTCCTACAATGAGCAGTTCTTC.